This T cell receptor (beta chain) was captured in a study of T cells after yellow fever vaccination. In the study overall: The authors prepared low-cell-number fractions using SMART-Seq v4 Ultra Low Input.

Study outcomes and limitations: Post-booster repertoires again held most primary-vaccination clones (roughly 95% CD4, 85% to 90% CD8). The secondary response was weaker but peaked faster, day 5 versus 15.

MiXCR, run by TCRdb on the 5' RACE reads, gives a single entry per CDR3 protein. Among 350,000 to 450,000 distinct CDR3 sequences listed, over 15% were seen once. Germline CDR1 and CDR2: MGHDK and SYGVNS. Trimming shortened V by 4 bases and J by 10 bases, and 16 bases separated the two germline ends. The CDR3 has 13 residues. This clonotype was recorded at least ten times. Its antigen is undetermined. The sample in question was PBMCs, obtained before the yellow fever booster vaccination. This TCR derives from a man aged 18 to 29 who received the YFV17D yellow fever vaccine. The gene calls are TRBV25-1 and TRBJ1-1, with a tentative D call TRBD1 (6 bases). DNA of the CDR3: TGTGCCAGCAGTGGCCACCTGGACAGTCGAGCTTTCTTT. Translating it yields CASSGHLDSRAFF.